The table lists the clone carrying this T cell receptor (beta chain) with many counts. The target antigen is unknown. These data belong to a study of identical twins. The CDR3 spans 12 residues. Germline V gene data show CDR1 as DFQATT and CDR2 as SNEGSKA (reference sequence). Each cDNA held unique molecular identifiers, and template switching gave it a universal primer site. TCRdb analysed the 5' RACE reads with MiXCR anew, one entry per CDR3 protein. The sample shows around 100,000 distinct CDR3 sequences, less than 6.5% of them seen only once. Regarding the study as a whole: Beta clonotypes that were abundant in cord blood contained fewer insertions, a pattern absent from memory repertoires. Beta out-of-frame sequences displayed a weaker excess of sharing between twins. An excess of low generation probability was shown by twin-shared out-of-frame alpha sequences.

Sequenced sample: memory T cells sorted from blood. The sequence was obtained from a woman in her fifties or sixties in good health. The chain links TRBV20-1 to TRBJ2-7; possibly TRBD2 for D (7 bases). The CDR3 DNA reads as TGCATTGGGGGGAGGGGGAACTACGAGCAGTACGTC. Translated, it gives CIGGRGNYEQYV.